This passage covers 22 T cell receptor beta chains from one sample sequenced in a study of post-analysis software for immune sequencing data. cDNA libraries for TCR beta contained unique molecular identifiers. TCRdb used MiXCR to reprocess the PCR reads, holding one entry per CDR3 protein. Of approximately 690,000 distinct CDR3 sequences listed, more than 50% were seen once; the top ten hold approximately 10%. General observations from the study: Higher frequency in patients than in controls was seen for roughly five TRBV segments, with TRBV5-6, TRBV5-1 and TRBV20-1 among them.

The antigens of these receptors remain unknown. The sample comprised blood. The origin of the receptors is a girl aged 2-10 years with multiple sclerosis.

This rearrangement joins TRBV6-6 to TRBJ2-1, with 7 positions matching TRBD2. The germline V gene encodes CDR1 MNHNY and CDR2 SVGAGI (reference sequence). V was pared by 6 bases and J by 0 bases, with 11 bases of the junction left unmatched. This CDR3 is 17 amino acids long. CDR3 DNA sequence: TGTGCCAGCAGACGACCTCTAGCGGAGGGCTCCTACAATGAGCAGTTCTTC. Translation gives CASRRPLAEGSYNEQFF.

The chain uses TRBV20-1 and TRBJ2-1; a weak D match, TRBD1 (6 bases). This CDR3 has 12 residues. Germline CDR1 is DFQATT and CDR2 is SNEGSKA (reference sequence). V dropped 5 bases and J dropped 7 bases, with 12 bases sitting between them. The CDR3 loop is CSASRTVNEQFF. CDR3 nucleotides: TGCAGTGCTTCGAGGACAGTAAATGAGCAGTTCTTC.

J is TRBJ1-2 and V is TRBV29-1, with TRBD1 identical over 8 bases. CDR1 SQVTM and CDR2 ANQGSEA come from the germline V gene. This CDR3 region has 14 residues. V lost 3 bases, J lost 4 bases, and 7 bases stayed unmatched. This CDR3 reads CSVETGQGGYGYTF. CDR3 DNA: TGCAGCGTTGAGACCGGACAGGGAGGCTATGGCTACACCTTC.

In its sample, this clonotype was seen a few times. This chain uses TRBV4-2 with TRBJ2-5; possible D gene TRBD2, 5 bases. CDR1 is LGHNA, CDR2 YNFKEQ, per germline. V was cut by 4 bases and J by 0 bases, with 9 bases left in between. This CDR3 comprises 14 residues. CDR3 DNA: TGTGCCAGCAGCCTACCGGGAAACCAAGAGACCCAGTACTTC. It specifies CASSLPGNQETQYF.

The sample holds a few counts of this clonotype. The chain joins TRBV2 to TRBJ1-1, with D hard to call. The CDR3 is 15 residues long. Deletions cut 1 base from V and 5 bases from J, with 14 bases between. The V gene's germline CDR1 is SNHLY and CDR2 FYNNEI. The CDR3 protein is CASSEDSSWGTEAFF. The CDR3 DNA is TGTGCCAGCAGTGAAGATTCTTCATGGGGAACTGAAGCTTTCTTT.

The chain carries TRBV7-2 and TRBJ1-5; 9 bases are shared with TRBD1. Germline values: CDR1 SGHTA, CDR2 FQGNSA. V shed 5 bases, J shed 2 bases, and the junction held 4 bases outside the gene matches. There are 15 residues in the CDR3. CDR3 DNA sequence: TGTGCCAGCAGCCCGGGACAGGGTCGCAATCAGCCCCAGCATTTT. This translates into CASSPGQGRNQPQHF.

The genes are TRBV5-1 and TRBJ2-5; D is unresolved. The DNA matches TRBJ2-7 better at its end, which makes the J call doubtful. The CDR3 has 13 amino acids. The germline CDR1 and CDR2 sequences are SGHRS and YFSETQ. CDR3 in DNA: TGCGCCAGCAACGACCAGGTTTCTTACGAGCAGTACTTC. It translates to CASNDQVSYEQYF.

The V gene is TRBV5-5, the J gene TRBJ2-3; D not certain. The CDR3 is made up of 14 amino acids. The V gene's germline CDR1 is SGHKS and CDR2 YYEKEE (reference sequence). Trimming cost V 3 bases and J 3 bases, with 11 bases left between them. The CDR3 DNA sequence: TGTGCCAGCAGCTGGGTTACCTCGACAGATACGCAGTATTTT. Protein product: CASSWVTSTDTQYF.

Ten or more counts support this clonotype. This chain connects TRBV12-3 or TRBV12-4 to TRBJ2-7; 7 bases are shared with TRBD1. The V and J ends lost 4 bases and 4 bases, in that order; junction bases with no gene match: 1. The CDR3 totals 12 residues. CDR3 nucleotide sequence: TGTGCCAGCAGTTCACAGGGGTACGAGCAGTACTTC. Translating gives CASSSQGYEQYF.

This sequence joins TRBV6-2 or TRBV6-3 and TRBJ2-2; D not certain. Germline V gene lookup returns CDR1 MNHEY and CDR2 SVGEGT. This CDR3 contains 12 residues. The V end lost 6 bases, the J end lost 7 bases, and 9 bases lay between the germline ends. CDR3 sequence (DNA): TGTGCCAGCAGGGCTAGGAACGGGGAGCTGTTTTTT. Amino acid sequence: CASRARNGELFF.

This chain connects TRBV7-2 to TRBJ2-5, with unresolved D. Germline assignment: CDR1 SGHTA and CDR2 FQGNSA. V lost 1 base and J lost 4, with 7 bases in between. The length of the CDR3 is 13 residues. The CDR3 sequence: CASSLGNLETQYF. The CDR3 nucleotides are TGTGCCAGCAGCTTAGGGAACTTAGAGACCCAGTACTTC.

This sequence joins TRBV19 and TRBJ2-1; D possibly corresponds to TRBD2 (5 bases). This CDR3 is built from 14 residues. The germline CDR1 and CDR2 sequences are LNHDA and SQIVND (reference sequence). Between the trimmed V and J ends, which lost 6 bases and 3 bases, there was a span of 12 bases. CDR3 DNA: TGTGCCAGTAGAAGTCCTAGCAGCTACAATGAGCAGTTCTTC. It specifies CASRSPSSYNEQFF. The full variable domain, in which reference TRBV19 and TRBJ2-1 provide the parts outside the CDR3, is DGGITQSPKYLFRKEGQNVTLSCEQNLNHDAMYWYRQDPGQGLRLIYYSQIVNDFQKGDIAEGYSVSREKKESFPLTVTSAQKNPTAFYLCASRSPSSYNEQFFGPGTRLTVL.

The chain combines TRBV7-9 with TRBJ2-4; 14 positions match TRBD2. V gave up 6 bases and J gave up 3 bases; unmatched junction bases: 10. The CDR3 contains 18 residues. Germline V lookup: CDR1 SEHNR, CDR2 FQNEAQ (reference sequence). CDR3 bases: TGTGCCAGCAGTTCCTGGACTAGCGGGGGGTTGAGCAAAAACATTCAGTACTTC. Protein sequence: CASSSWTSGGLSKNIQYF.

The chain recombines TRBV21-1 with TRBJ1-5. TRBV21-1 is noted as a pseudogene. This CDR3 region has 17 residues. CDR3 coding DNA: TGTGCCAGCAGCGCCCGACTAGCGGAGGTCCATAATCAGCCCCAGCATTTT. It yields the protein CASSARLAEVHNQPQHF.

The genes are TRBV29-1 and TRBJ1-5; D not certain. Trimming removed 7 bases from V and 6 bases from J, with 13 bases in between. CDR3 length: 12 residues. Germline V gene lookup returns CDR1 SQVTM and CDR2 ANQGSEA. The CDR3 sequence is CSAGRGGQPQHF. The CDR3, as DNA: TGCAGCGCTGGACGGGGAGGTCAGCCCCAGCATTTT.

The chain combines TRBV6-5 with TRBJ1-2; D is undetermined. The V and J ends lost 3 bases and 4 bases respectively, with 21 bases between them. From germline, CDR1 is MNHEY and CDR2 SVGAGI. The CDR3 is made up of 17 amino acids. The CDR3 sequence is CASSYVSNSGYSYGYTF. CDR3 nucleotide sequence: TGTGCCAGCAGTTATGTTTCTAATAGTGGTTACAGCTATGGCTACACCTTC.

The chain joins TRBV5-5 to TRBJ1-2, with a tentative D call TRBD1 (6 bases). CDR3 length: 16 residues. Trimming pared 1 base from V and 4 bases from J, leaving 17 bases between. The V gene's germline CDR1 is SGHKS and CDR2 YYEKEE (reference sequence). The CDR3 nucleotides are TGTGCCAGCAGCTTGAAGGGGGTGGCCTCCGCCTATGGCTACACCTTC. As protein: CASSLKGVASAYGYTF.

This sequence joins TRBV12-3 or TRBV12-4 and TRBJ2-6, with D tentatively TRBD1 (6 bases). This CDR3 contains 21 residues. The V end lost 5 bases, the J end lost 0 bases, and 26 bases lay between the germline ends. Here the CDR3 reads CASSRYRDTNYPSSGANVLTF. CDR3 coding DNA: TGTGCCAGCAGTAGATACCGGGACACGAATTATCCAAGCTCTGGGGCCAACGTCCTGACTTTC.

CDR3 sequence reads: CSATSDTQYF. DNA for the CDR3: TGCAGTGCTACGTCAGATACGCAGTATTTT. This chain links TRBV20-1 with TRBJ2-3; D not certain. Germline V lookup: CDR1 DFQATT, CDR2 SNEGSKA (reference sequence). This CDR3 spans 10 amino acids. V lost 4 bases and J 4 bases, leaving 3 bases between the germline ends.

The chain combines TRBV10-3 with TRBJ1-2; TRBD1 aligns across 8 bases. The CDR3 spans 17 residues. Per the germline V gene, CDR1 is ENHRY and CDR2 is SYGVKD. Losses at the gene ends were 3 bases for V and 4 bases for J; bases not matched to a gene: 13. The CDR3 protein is CAISDQTGAMALYGYTF. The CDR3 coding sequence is TGTGCCATCAGTGATCAGACAGGGGCCATGGCCCTCTATGGCTACACCTTC.

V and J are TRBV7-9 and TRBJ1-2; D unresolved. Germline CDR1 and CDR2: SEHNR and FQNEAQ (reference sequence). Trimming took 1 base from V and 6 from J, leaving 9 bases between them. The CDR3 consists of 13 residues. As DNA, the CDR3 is TGTGCCAGCAGCTTAGTCACCCGGGATGGCTACACCTTC. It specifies CASSLVTRDGYTF.

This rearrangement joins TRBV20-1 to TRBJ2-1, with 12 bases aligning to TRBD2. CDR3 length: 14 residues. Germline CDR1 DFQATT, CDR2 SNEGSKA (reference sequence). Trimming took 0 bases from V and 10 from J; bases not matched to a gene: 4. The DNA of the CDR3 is TGCAGTGCTAGAGATTTCGGACTAGCGGGAGAGCAGTTCTTC. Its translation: CSARDFGLAGEQFF.